These 14 T cell receptor beta chains were all obtained from the same sample, sequenced in a study of T-cell memory formation after mild COVID-19. One entry per CDR3 protein, called by TCRdb with MiXCR from the 5' RACE reads. The table records around 340,000 distinct CDR3 sequences, roughly 20% of them present only once. Sequencing was done on a sample of PBMCs or a T cell subset sorted from them (not recorded which). The receptor source for this set is an adult woman who had mild COVID-19 (a few samples of this study predate the infection). Cell type and time point are not known.

This chain joins TRBV7-2 and TRBJ1-1; tentative D call: TRBD1 (6 bases). Trimming cost V 5 bases and J 1 base, with 11 bases left between them. CDR3 length: 14 amino acids. Germline V gene sequence: CDR1 SGHTA, CDR2 FQGNSA. CDR3 region: CASSKQTGNTEAFF. The CDR3 bases are TGTGCCAGCAGCAAACAGACAGGGAACACTGAAGCTTTCTTT.

There are a few counts of this clonotype. The chain has TRBV6-6 and TRBJ1-4, with 7 nucleotides matching TRBD1. Germline CDR1 is MNHNY and CDR2 is SVGAGI (reference sequence). The CDR3 is made up of 14 amino acids. V trimming: 6 bases; J trimming: 5 bases; junction bases outside the gene matches: 6. CDR3 sequence: CASRRRQGNEKLFF. The CDR3 DNA follows: TGTGCCAGCAGACGACGACAGGGAAATGAAAAACTGTTTTTT.

A few counts support this clonotype. The chain uses TRBV5-1 and TRBJ2-5; tentatively, D is TRBD1 (6 bases). CDR1 is SGHRS, CDR2 YFSETQ, per germline. V was clipped by 2 bases and J by 3 bases, with 8 bases between them. The CDR3 is 13 amino acids. CDR3 DNA: TGCGCCAGCAGCTTTGGACAGAAAGAGACCCAGTACTTC. Translating gives CASSFGQKETQYF.

There are a few counts of this clonotype. This chain joins TRBV6-5 and TRBJ2-1; D gene unclear. V was pared by 8 bases and J by 0 bases, with 8 bases between. Germline values: CDR1 MNHEY, CDR2 SVGAGI. The CDR3 runs 13 residues. CDR3 nucleotides: TGTGCCAGCGGAGTGAGCTCCTACAATGAGCAGTTCTTC. This gives the protein CASGVSSYNEQFF.

The CDR3, as DNA: TGCAGTGCTAGGCCCGGGTTGGGGGCTAGCAATGAGCAGTTCTTC. This codes for CSARPGLGASNEQFF. The rearrangement joins TRBV20-1 to TRBJ2-1, with a tentative D call TRBD1 (6 bases). The CDR3 covers 15 residues. The germline V gene has CDR1 DFQATT and CDR2 SNEGSKA (reference sequence). V gave up 3 bases and J gave up 6 bases, with 18 bases separating them.

This clonotype was seen ten or more times. J is TRBJ2-5 and V is TRBV4-3; the D is unclear. Trimming pared 0 bases from V and 1 base from J, leaving 9 bases between. CDR1 is LGHNA and CDR2 is YSLEER in the germline V gene. CDR3 length equals 15 residues. CDR3 DNA sequence: TGCGCCAGCAGCCAAGATAGGGCTCTCCAAGAGACCCAGTACTTC. Its translation: CASSQDRALQETQYF.

The chain joins TRBV7-6 to TRBJ2-2, with 14 bases fitting TRBD2. J was trimmed by 1 base and V by 5 bases; bases with no gene match: 15. The germline CDR1 and CDR2 sequences are SGHVS and FNYEAQ. The CDR3 loop spans 21 amino acids. The CDR3 spells CASSPSPSGLAGGRNTGELFF. As DNA, the CDR3 is TGTGCCAGCAGCCCGAGCCCTAGCGGACTAGCGGGGGGCCGGAACACCGGGGAGCTGTTTTTT.

This clonotype was picked up a small number of times. The genes are TRBV5-4 and TRBJ1-2, with TRBD1 matching over 8 bases. The CDR3 runs 15 residues. The germline V gene has CDR1 SGHNT and CDR2 YYREEE (reference sequence). V shed 4 bases, J shed 2 bases, and the junction held 7 bases outside the gene matches. DNA for the CDR3: TGTGCCAGCAGCGGCGCAGGGGGCCCGAACTATGGCTACACCTTC. Its translation: CASSGAGGPNYGYTF.

This clonotype has just a few counts. The rearrangement uses TRBV10-3 and TRBJ1-3; D unclear. CDR3 size: 13 residues. The V end lost 3 bases, the J end lost 0 bases, and 3 bases lay between the germline ends. CDR1 is ENHRY, CDR2 SYGVKD, per germline. CDR3 sequence: CAISDYSGNTIYF. The CDR3 DNA reads as TGTGCCATCAGTGACTACTCTGGAAACACCATATATTTT.

The sample holds a few counts of this clonotype. This rearrangement joins TRBV7-8 to TRBJ2-1; 12 bases map to TRBD2. Germline loops: CDR1 SGHVS, CDR2 FQNEAQ. Trimming cost V 5 bases and J 4 bases; bases outside gene matches: 9. CDR3 length: 17 residues. The CDR3 protein is CASSVTQGLAGYNEQFF. The CDR3 nucleotides read TGTGCCAGCAGCGTAACCCAAGGACTAGCGGGGTACAATGAGCAGTTCTTC.

The chain links TRBV6-1 to TRBJ1-1, with D tentatively TRBD1 (6 bases). V was cut by 0 bases and J by 1 base, with 9 bases left in between. Germline lookup yields CDR1 MNHNS and CDR2 SASEGT. This CDR3 contains 15 residues. The CDR3 here is CASSEARTANTEAFF. The CDR3 nucleotides read TGTGCCAGCAGTGAAGCAAGGACAGCGAACACTGAAGCTTTCTTT.

There are many counts of this clonotype. The chain employs TRBV19 and TRBJ1-1; 7 bases fit TRBD1. The germline gives CDR1 LNHDA, CDR2 SQIVND (reference sequence). V trimming: 6 bases; J trimming: 0 bases; junction bases outside the gene matches: 4. This CDR3 has 14 amino acids. CDR3: CASSPGQMNTEAFF. CDR3 DNA sequence: TGTGCCAGTAGCCCGGGACAGATGAACACTGAAGCTTTCTTT.

This clonotype was seen more than once but under ten times. The CDR3 DNA is TGTGCCAGCAGCTTAACCAGGGATAACTATGGCTACACCTTC. This sequence encodes CASSLTRDNYGYTF. The chain couples TRBV7-3 to TRBJ1-2; D might be TRBD1 (5 bases). This CDR3 has 14 amino acids. The ends were cut back, 0 bases at V and 1 base at J, with 6 bases in the middle. Germline V gene lookup returns CDR1 SGHTA and CDR2 FQGTGA.

The chain is built from TRBV7-6 and TRBJ2-3; weak D call: TRBD2 (5 bases). CDR1 SGHVS and CDR2 FNYEAQ come from the germline V gene. The CDR3 has 17 amino acids. V gave up 5 bases and J gave up 3 bases, with 21 bases separating them. CDR3 residues: CASSPLVLVPGTDTQYF. CDR3 sequence (DNA): TGTGCCAGCAGCCCTTTAGTCTTAGTCCCGGGGACAGATACGCAGTATTTT.